This TCR beta chain was obtained from a study of blood T cell repertoires in COVID-19. The wider study: Material from acute and convalescent COVID-19 was sourced from the United States, Italy and Spain. PBMCs, B-cell-depleted T cells, or T cells provided the cDNA or gDNA that made up the material.

Under the authors' procedure: Estimates of nucleated cell counts were drawn from the amplification of reference gene primers. Data came from immunoSEQ multiplex PCR; TCRdb stores just in-frame clones and leaves some out. V, J and clone size are taken as reported in that table, and D and trimming were inferred from the DNA itself. The table records under 80,000 clones, 70% to 90% of them present only once. Unmatched junction bases numbered 5, after V lost 3 bases and J lost 7 bases. Germline V gene sequence: CDR1 KGHSH, CDR2 LQKENI. The CDR3 is 15 amino acids. The chain links TRBV18 to TRBJ1-5; 11 bases line up with TRBD1. This TCR was recovered from a man aged 80 or over in a cohort sampled during active COVID-19. Sequenced sample: peripheral blood. The chain's CDR3 is CASSPGTGGRQPQHF. CDR3 nucleotides: TGTGCCAGCTCACCTGGGACAGGGGGAAGGCAGCCCCAGCATTTT.